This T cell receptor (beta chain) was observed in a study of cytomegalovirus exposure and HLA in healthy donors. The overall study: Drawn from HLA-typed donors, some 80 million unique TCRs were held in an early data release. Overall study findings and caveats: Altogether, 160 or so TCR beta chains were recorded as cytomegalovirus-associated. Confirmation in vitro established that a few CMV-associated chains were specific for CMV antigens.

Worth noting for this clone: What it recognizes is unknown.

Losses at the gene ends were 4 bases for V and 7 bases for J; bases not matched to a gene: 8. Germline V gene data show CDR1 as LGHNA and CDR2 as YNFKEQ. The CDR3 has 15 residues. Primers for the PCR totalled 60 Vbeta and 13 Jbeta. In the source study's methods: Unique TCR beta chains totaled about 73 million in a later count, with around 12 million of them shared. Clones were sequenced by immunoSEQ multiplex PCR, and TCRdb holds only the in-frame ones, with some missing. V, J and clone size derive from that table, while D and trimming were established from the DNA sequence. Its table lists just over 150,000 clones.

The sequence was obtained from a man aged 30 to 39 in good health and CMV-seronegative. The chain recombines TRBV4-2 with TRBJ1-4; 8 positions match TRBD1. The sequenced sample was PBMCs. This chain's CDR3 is CASSRRQGAGEKLFF. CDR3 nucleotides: TGTGCCAGCAGCCGCCGCCAGGGGGCTGGTGAAAAACTGTTTTTT.